One sample yielded the 15 T cell receptor beta chains listed below, sequenced in a study of long-term antiretroviral therapy in people with HIV. The assay, immunoSEQ v3.0, was run at survey level. Here immunoSEQ multiplex PCR was the method, and the copy in TCRdb shows in-frame clones only, minus some. This table holds roughly 30,000 clones, over 80% found once. This specimen consisted of unsorted PBMCs, obtained about 2.7 years after starting antiretroviral therapy. The receptors originated from a man between 25 and 39 years old with HIV.

This clone has a handful of counts. The DNA of the CDR3 is TGTGCCAGCAGCCAATACCTGGGGGGTGAAGCTTTCTTT. Translated, it gives CASSQYLGGEAFF. The chain has TRBV11-2 and TRBJ1-1, with D possibly being TRBD1 (5 bases). Trimming removed 5 bases from V and 7 bases from J, with 14 bases in between. The CDR3 consists of 13 residues. The germline V gene has CDR1 SGHAT and CDR2 FQNNGV.

The chain couples TRBV14 to TRBJ2-7, with D tentatively TRBD1 (7 bases). V was trimmed by 0 bases and J by 3 bases, leaving 15 bases between them. Germline-derived CDR1 and CDR2 are SGHDN and FVKESK. The CDR3 consists of 16 residues. The CDR3 DNA reads as TGTGCCAGCAGCCAAGATTTGGGCAGGGGGGTCTACGAGCAGTACTTC. As protein: CASSQDLGRGVYEQYF.

This clone was counted a few times. The chain is built from TRBV7-2 and TRBJ2-1, with 9 bases that match TRBD2. Germline V gene sequence: CDR1 SGHTA, CDR2 FQGNSA. J lost 6 bases, V lost 1 base, and 1 base had no gene match. This CDR3 is 14 amino acids long. The CDR3 sequence: CASSLGGGANEQFF. The CDR3 DNA reads TGTGCCAGCAGCTTAGGCGGGGGGGCCAATGAGCAGTTCTTC.

This sequence joins TRBV27 and TRBJ1-2; D gene unclear. The CDR3 consists of 13 residues. Trimming took off 3 bases at V and 4 bases at J, with 9 bases between the two ends. Germline CDR1 reads MNHEY; CDR2 reads SMNVEV (reference sequence). CDR3 nucleotide sequence: TGTGCCAGCAGTTTCTCAGCGACCTATGGCTACACCTTC. Residues: CASSFSATYGYTF.

The chain recombines TRBV28 with TRBJ1-2; D not resolved. The CDR3 covers 13 residues. V was clipped by 5 bases and J by 8 bases, with 15 bases between them. Germline assignment: CDR1 MDHEN and CDR2 SYDVKM. The CDR3 DNA sequence: TGTGCCAGCAGTCGAACCTTCGAGGGCGGCTACACCTTC. Translation: CASSRTFEGGYTF.

The chain recombines TRBV7-6 with TRBJ2-1, with D tentatively TRBD2 (5 bases). This CDR3 region has 18 residues. The ends were cut back, 4 bases at V and 4 bases at J, with 23 bases in the middle. Germline CDR1 SGHVS, CDR2 FNYEAQ. DNA for the CDR3: TGTGCCAGCAGCTACCGCTACAGAGGGCAGGTCAATTACAATGAGCAGTTCTTC. Protein: CASSYRYRGQVNYNEQFF.

A note on this clone: This CDR3 is also generated by other DNA sequences in the sample. The CDR3 spells CASSPLDRNTGELFF. As DNA, the CDR3 is TGCGCCAGCAGCCCTCTCGACAGGAACACCGGGGAGCTGTTTTTT. The genes are TRBV5-1 and TRBJ2-2, with a possible D match to TRBD1 (5 bases). The CDR3 is 15 residues long. Between the trimmed V and J ends, which lost 4 bases and 1 base, there was a span of 11 bases. CDR1 SGHRS and CDR2 YFSETQ come from the germline V gene.

The J gene is TRBJ1-1, the V gene TRBV9; D is possibly TRBD1 (5 bases). The length of the CDR3 is 14 residues. The germline CDR1 and CDR2 sequences are SGDLS and YYNGEE. V was clipped by 2 bases and J by 1 base, with 9 bases between them. CDR3 sequence: CASSVGQQNTEAFF. The CDR3, as DNA: TGTGCCAGCAGCGTGGGGCAACAGAACACTGAAGCTTTCTTT.

The sample holds one count of this clone. The chain recombines TRBV18 with TRBJ2-3, with D perhaps matching TRBD1 (5 bases). Trimming took 4 bases from V and 5 from J, leaving 13 bases between them. Germline CDR1 KGHSH, CDR2 LQKENI. The length of the CDR3 is 14 residues. CDR3 residues: CASSQGSVGDTQYF. CDR3 bases: TGTGCCAGCTCACAGGGGTCAGTAGGAGATACGCAGTATTTT.

The J gene is TRBJ1-2, the V gene TRBV15; the match to TRBD1 covers 9 bases. V lost 1 base to trimming and J lost 8 bases; unmatched junction nucleotides: 5. CDR3 length: 14 residues. From germline, CDR1 is LNHNV and CDR2 YYDKDF (reference sequence). The CDR3 is CATSRGGQGKGYTF. CDR3 bases: TGTGCCACCAGCAGAGGAGGACAGGGGAAAGGCTACACCTTC.

This chain uses TRBV11-3 with TRBJ2-3, with unresolved D. Trimming took 4 bases from V and 4 from J, leaving 9 bases between them. Per the germline V gene, CDR1 is SGHNT and CDR2 is YENEEA. The CDR3 contains 13 residues. The CDR3 here is CASSYDGSDTQYF. The CDR3 region has the DNA TGTGCCAGCAGCTACGACGGGTCAGATACGCAGTATTTT.

The chain couples TRBV5-6 to TRBJ2-7, with D possibly TRBD1 on 6 matching bases. Trimming removed 2 bases from V and 5 bases from J, with 14 bases in between. This CDR3 has 14 amino acids. Looked up from germline, CDR1 is SGHDT and CDR2 is YYEEEE. This CDR3 is CASSFRQGYHEQYF. The CDR3 nucleotides read TGTGCCAGCAGCTTCAGGCAGGGGTACCACGAGCAGTACTTC.

The chain carries TRBV5-1 and TRBJ1-3; 9 bases map to TRBD1. This CDR3 is built from 15 residues. Losses at the gene ends were 0 bases for V and 4 bases for J; bases not matched to a gene: 2. Germline CDR1 SGHRS, CDR2 YFSETQ. CDR3 loop: CASSLGQGVGNTIYF. The CDR3 nucleotides are TGCGCCAGCAGCTTGGGACAGGGGGTCGGAAACACCATATATTTT.

The gene calls are TRBV27 and TRBJ2-7, with no clear D. The CDR3 has 14 residues. Trimming took 5 bases from V and 1 from J, leaving 12 bases between them. Per germline, CDR1 MNHEY and CDR2 SMNVEV (reference sequence). The CDR3 region has the DNA TGTGCCAGCAGTAGGACGCTAAGTTCCTACGAGCAGTACTTC. Translating gives CASSRTLSSYEQYF.

The chain uses TRBV28 and TRBJ2-1; a weak D match, TRBD2 (6 bases). This CDR3 has 14 amino acids. V dropped 2 bases and J dropped 2 bases, with 7 bases sitting between them. Looked up from germline, CDR1 is MDHEN and CDR2 is SYDVKM. For the CDR3, the DNA is TGTGCCAGCAGTTTAGGGACTGCCTACAATGAGCAGTTCTTC. Residues: CASSLGTAYNEQFF.